This T cell receptor (beta chain) was recorded in a study of cytomegalovirus exposure and HLA in healthy donors. General observations from the study: Donors belonging to an Asian-associated ancestry cluster reportedly showed fewer N-insertions in productive TCRs than the roughly 670-donor mean, according to what a later analysis found.

60 Vbeta and 13 Jbeta primers were used in PCR. Sequenced by immunoSEQ multiplex PCR; TCRdb stores in-frame clones only, minus some. Of approximately 150,000 clones in the sample, 65% to 80% were seen once. A note on this clone: Its antigen is still unknown.

The CDR3 loop spans 15 amino acids. V was trimmed by 4 bases and J by 6 bases, leaving 18 bases between them. Germline assignment: CDR1 LGHNA and CDR2 YNFKEQ. The source of this sequence is a woman between 40 and 50 years old in good health and CMV-seropositive. Sequencing input: PBMCs. The chain recombines TRBV4-2 with TRBJ1-2; weak D call: TRBD1 (5 bases). As DNA, the CDR3 is TGTGCCAGCAGCCCCCCCCCGCAGGGAGGCGATGGCTACACCTTC. Translating gives CASSPPPQGGDGYTF.